The 23 T cell receptor beta chains presented below share a single source sample, sequenced in a study of graft-versus-host responses after intestinal transplantation. Clones were sequenced by immunoSEQ multiplex PCR, and TCRdb holds only the in-frame ones, with some missing. The sample contains about 15,000 clones, roughly three fifths of which appear only once. Both intraepithelial and lamina propria lymphocytes were released by processing graft tissue. The sample consisted of ileum tissue, taken 524 days after transplant. The receptors originated from a human patient who received an intestinal transplant, so some T cells may come from the graft donor.

V usage is TRBV19 and J usage is TRBJ1-1; D remains unclear. V gave up 6 bases and J gave up 0 bases, with 11 bases separating them. This CDR3 has 14 residues. Germline CDR1 LNHDA, CDR2 SQIVND (reference sequence). The CDR3 sequence: CASRLVGLNTEAFF. CDR3 sequence (DNA): TGTGCCAGTAGGCTAGTCGGCCTGAACACTGAAGCTTTCTTT.

This chain uses TRBV27 with TRBJ2-7; D possibly corresponds to TRBD1 (5 bases). CDR3 length equals 15 residues. V lost 7 bases and J lost 1, with 17 bases in between. Germline lookup yields CDR1 MNHEY and CDR2 SMNVEV (reference sequence). DNA of the CDR3: TGTGCCAGCAAAATAAAGACAGCGTATTCCTACGAGCAGTACTTC. Its translation is CASKIKTAYSYEQYF.

This clone was observed a few times. The genes are TRBV29-1 and TRBJ1-1; no clear D gene. Germline CDR1 SQVTM, CDR2 ANQGSEA. The CDR3 loop spans 12 amino acids. Trimming removed 7 bases at V and 4 bases at J, with 13 bases between. The CDR3 DNA reads TGCAGCGCATCGAATAGTGGCACTGAAGCTTTCTTT. Translation: CSASNSGTEAFF. Full variable domain (rest looked up from reference TRBV29-1 and TRBJ1-1): SAVISQKPSRDICQRGTSLTIQCQVDSQVTMMFWYRQQPGQSLTLIATANQGSEATYESGFVIDKFPISRPNLTFSTLTVSNMSPEDSSIYLCSASNSGTEAFFGQGTRLTVV.

The chain combines TRBV5-1 with TRBJ2-7, with 8 bases aligning to TRBD1. Trimming cost V 3 bases and J 0 bases; bases outside gene matches: 2. This CDR3 contains 14 residues. Germline CDR1 reads SGHRS; CDR2 reads YFSETQ. The CDR3 region is CASSSQGASYEQYF. For the CDR3, the DNA is TGCGCCAGCAGCTCTCAGGGGGCCTCCTACGAGCAGTACTTC.

This clone was counted a few times. This chain connects TRBV11-2 to TRBJ2-7, with a tentative D call TRBD1 (5 bases). Trimming stripped 0 bases from V and 3 bases from J, with 9 bases between. Germline V CDR1 and CDR2: SGHAT, FQNNGV. CDR3 size: 14 residues. CDR3 region: CASSLDRVGYEQYF. The CDR3 DNA reads as TGTGCCAGCAGCTTAGACAGGGTAGGCTACGAGCAGTACTTC.

J is TRBJ2-6 and V is TRBV5-6; D perhaps matches TRBD2 (5 bases). Per germline, CDR1 SGHDT and CDR2 YYEEEE. The germline V and J ends were trimmed by 4 bases and 5 bases, with 19 bases remaining between them. The CDR3 contains 17 residues. The CDR3 here is CASSREGLGLWANVLTF. In DNA, the CDR3 is TGTGCCAGCAGCCGCGAGGGTCTGGGTCTCTGGGCCAACGTCCTGACTTTC.

This chain connects TRBV6-5 to TRBJ1-3; D is perhaps TRBD1 (6 bases). The germline gives CDR1 MNHEY, CDR2 SVGAGI. The CDR3 is made up of 16 amino acids. V was cut by 0 bases and J by 0 bases, with 9 bases left in between. The CDR3 DNA sequence: TGTGCCAGCAGTTACTCCCGGGACAACTCTGGAAACACCATATATTTT. Translated, it gives CASSYSRDNSGNTIYF.

The CDR3 protein is CASSTISGGQRNEQFF. In DNA form, the CDR3 reads TGTGCCAGCAGCACGATCAGCGGGGGCCAACGCAATGAGCAGTTCTTC. The chain couples TRBV7-9 to TRBJ2-1; 8 nucleotides align to TRBD2. The germline V gene has CDR1 SEHNR and CDR2 FQNEAQ (reference sequence). This CDR3 spans 16 amino acids. V shed 5 bases and J 6 bases; nucleotides not matched to a gene: 12.

The chain has TRBV7-9 and TRBJ2-7; TRBD2 matches 7 bases. V gave up 3 bases and J gave up 0 bases; unmatched junction bases: 2. Germline CDR1 and CDR2: SEHNR and FQNEAQ (reference sequence). The CDR3 loop spans 14 amino acids. The CDR3 is CASSFGGGSYEQYF. DNA for the CDR3: TGTGCCAGCAGCTTTGGCGGGGGCTCCTACGAGCAGTACTTC.

This chain uses TRBV14 with TRBJ2-5; D is perhaps TRBD2 (5 bases). Looked up from germline, CDR1 is SGHDN and CDR2 is FVKESK. The CDR3 is 14 residues long. Trimming took off 3 bases at V and 5 bases at J, with 13 bases between the two ends. CDR3 sequence reads: CASSHASRRETQYF. The CDR3 DNA reads TGTGCCAGCAGCCACGCATCAAGGAGGGAGACCCAGTACTTC.

J is TRBJ2-2 and V is TRBV29-1, with 7 nucleotides matching TRBD1. V lost 6 bases and J lost 6; bases outside the gene matches: 1. The germline V gene has CDR1 SQVTM and CDR2 ANQGSEA. The CDR3 is 11 amino acids. The CDR3 DNA reads TGCAGCGTCCAGGGGGCCGGGGAGCTGTTTTTT. Its protein is CSVQGAGELFF.

The chain combines TRBV7-2 with TRBJ2-1, with 8 bases fitting TRBD2. Germline V gives CDR1 SGHTA, CDR2 FQGNSA. V lost 2 bases, J lost 3 bases, and 3 bases stayed unmatched. The CDR3 totals 15 residues. CDR3 loop: CASSLYSGVYNEQFF. The CDR3 nucleotides are TGTGCCAGCAGCTTATATAGCGGGGTCTACAATGAGCAGTTCTTC.

V and J are TRBV6-5 and TRBJ2-7; 8 nucleotides agree with TRBD1. Germline-derived CDR1 and CDR2 are MNHEY and SVGAGI. The CDR3 spans 13 residues. J gave up 4 bases and V 4 bases, and 3 bases lay outside the gene matches. The CDR3 sequence: CASSLDRAYEQYF. CDR3 DNA: TGTGCCAGCAGTTTGGACAGGGCGTACGAGCAGTACTTC.

The sample holds a few counts of this clone. This rearrangement joins TRBV7-8 to TRBJ1-5, with 8 nucleotides matching TRBD1. V lost 3 bases and J lost 6; bases outside the gene matches: 13. Germline V gives CDR1 SGHVS, CDR2 FQNEAQ. The CDR3 totals 17 residues. CDR3 nucleotide sequence: TGTGCCAGCAGCTTCGGGGTGGGGACAGGTAAGAGTCAGCCCCAGCATTTT. Its translation: CASSFGVGTGKSQPQHF.

This chain links TRBV6-4 with TRBJ2-3; 11 nucleotides align to TRBD2. The CDR3 has 14 residues. Germline trimming cut 2 bases from V and 5 bases from J; bases unmatched to any gene: 0. CDR1 is MRHNA, CDR2 SNTAGT, per germline. The CDR3 DNA reads TGTGCCAGCAGTGACCTAGCGGGGGGAGATACGCAGTATTTT. This sequence encodes CASSDLAGGDTQYF.

The rearrangement uses TRBV29-1 and TRBJ2-3; D remains ambiguous. CDR3 length equals 11 residues. With 4 bases removed from V and 2 bases from J, the gap between germline ends came to 4 bases. Germline CDR1 SQVTM, CDR2 ANQGSEA. The CDR3 region is CSVGDTDTQYF. The CDR3 DNA reads as TGCAGCGTTGGCGACACAGATACGCAGTATTTT.

The chain is built from TRBV6-6 and TRBJ2-7; no clear D gene. Trimming took 4 bases from V and 2 from J, leaving 6 bases between them. CDR3 length equals 12 residues. Germline-derived CDR1 and CDR2 are MNHNY and SVGAGI (reference sequence). CDR3 in amino acids: CASSSTAYEQYF. The CDR3 nucleotides read TGTGCCAGCAGTTCAACTGCCTACGAGCAGTACTTC.

The chain couples TRBV11-2 to TRBJ2-2, with 9 bases identical to TRBD1. After removal of 3 bases from V and 6 bases from J, the junction contained 8 bases not matched to a gene. Germline CDR1 and CDR2: SGHAT and FQNNGV. This CDR3 contains 16 residues. CDR3 DNA: TGTGCCAGCAGCTTCTCAACAGGGGGCAGAGCCGGGGAGCTGTTTTTT. It specifies CASSFSTGGRAGELFF.

In DNA form, the CDR3 reads TGTGCCAGCGACACGAATAGCGGCACTGAAGCTTTCTTT. Protein: CASDTNSGTEAFF. The chain is built from TRBV6-1 and TRBJ1-1; no reliable D call. V was shortened by 8 bases and J by 4 bases, with 14 bases between the two germline ends. Germline V CDR1 and CDR2: MNHNS, SASEGT. The CDR3 totals 13 residues.

This rearrangement joins TRBV11-2 to TRBJ1-2; D is undetermined. Germline CDR1 reads SGHAT; CDR2 reads FQNNGV. The CDR3 loop spans 13 amino acids. Trimming stripped 5 bases from V and 4 bases from J, with 11 bases between. This CDR3 reads CASSREPFYGYTF. As DNA, the CDR3 is TGTGCCAGCAGCCGCGAACCGTTCTATGGCTACACCTTC.

This clone was seen a handful of times. The chain carries TRBV15 and TRBJ2-7; D uncertain. This CDR3 has 15 amino acids. Germline lookup yields CDR1 LNHNV and CDR2 YYDKDF (reference sequence). V lost 2 bases and J lost 4, with 15 bases in between. CDR3 sequence: CATSRKRSTAYEQYF. The CDR3 DNA reads as TGTGCCACCAGCAGAAAGCGCAGCACCGCATACGAGCAGTACTTC.

The rearrangement joins TRBV4-3 to TRBJ1-3; no clear D gene. The CDR3 length is 15 residues. Looked up from germline, CDR1 is LGHNA and CDR2 is YSLEER. Deletions cut 4 bases from V and 7 bases from J, with 17 bases between. DNA for the CDR3: TGCGCCAGCAGCCGAACAGTCACGGCCGGCAACACCATATATTTT. Protein: CASSRTVTAGNTIYF.

The chain combines TRBV23-1 with TRBJ1-5; D remains ambiguous. TRBV23-1 is labeled an ORF, and its function is uncertain. The germline V and J ends were trimmed by 8 bases and 0 bases, with 14 bases remaining between them. This CDR3 comprises 15 residues. The CDR3 loop reads CASPPRDDSNQPQHF. DNA for the CDR3: TGCGCCAGCCCCCCGCGGGATGATAGCAATCAGCCCCAGCATTTT.